A selection of T cell receptor beta chains follows, all from one sample in a study of cytomegalovirus exposure and HLA in healthy donors. Assay: immunoSEQ multiplex PCR; the TCRdb copy retains only in-frame clones and omits some. The repertoire has roughly 200,000 clones, 75% to 90% of them found once; the top ten carry over 1%. The specimen sequenced was PBMCs. The source of these receptors is a man younger than 45 in good health and CMV-seronegative. Each CDR3 is given with its conserved first and last residue. The D gene is left open where the match is weak.

V gene,J gene,CDR3 length,D gene,CDR3 DNA,CDR3 protein
TRBV6-1,TRBJ2-1,16,TRBD1,TGTGCCAGCAGTGGACAGGGACGCAGAGCCGGAAGAGCTCGGATCTTC,CASSGQGRRAGRARIF
TRBV6-6,TRBJ1-5,14,-,TGTGCCACCATACCTCGGGCAGGGGAACAGCCCCAGCATTTT,CATIPRAGEQPQHF
TRBV10-3,TRBJ1-5,13,-,TGTGCCATCAGTGACGGGAGCAATCAGCCCCAGCATTTT,CAISDGSNQPQHF
TRBV7-2,TRBJ1-2,13,-,TGTGCCAGCAGCTTAGACGGCGGCTATGGCTACACCTTC,CASSLDGGYGYTF
TRBV5-4,TRBJ1-2,16,-,TGTGCCAGCAGCTTAGGTACCCGGACAGTTAACTATGGCTACACCTTC,CASSLGTRTVNYGYTF
TRBV7-6,TRBJ2-7,14,-,TGTGCCAGCAGCTTAGAGACAGTTTCCTACGAGCAGTACTTC,CASSLETVSYEQYF
TRBV13,TRBJ2-7,13,TRBD1,TGTGCCAGCAGCCCCCGACAGGGTTACGAGCAGTACTTC,CASSPRQGYEQYF
TRBV11-2,TRBJ2-5,13,TRBD1,TGTGCCAGCAGGGAACAGGGGGCGGAGACCCAGTACTTC,CASREQGAETQYF
TRBV6-5,TRBJ1-2,16,-,TGTGCCAGCAGTTACTCGGTCACCAGTGGGCTCTATGGCTACACCTTC,CASSYSVTSGLYGYTF
TRBV29-1,TRBJ2-3,12,-,TGCAGCGTTGCGCAGGGCGCAGATACGCAGTATTTT,CSVAQGADTQYF
TRBV6-6,TRBJ1-1,12,TRBD1,TGTGCCAGCAGAAGACAGGGGGCAGAAGCTTTCTTT,CASRRQGAEAFF
TRBV6-5,TRBJ1-5,14,TRBD1,TGTGCCAGCAGCTTCGACAGGGTAGGTCAGCCCCAGCATTTT,CASSFDRVGQPQHF
TRBV5-1,TRBJ1-1,17,-,TGCGCCAGCAGCTTCGTTCGCACCAGGTCCATGAACACTGAAGCTTTCTTT,CASSFVRTRSMNTEAFF
TRBV27,TRBJ1-6,14,TRBD1,TGTGCCAGCAGTTTACAGGGGGCGAGGTCACCCCTCCACTTT,CASSLQGARSPLHF
TRBV19,TRBJ2-2,19,TRBD2,TGTGCCAGTAGTATGGACTTAGGGACTAGCGGGAGGAACACCGGGGAGCTGTTTTTT,CASSMDLGTSGRNTGELFF
TRBV19,TRBJ2-7,12,-,TGTGCCAGTAGTATCGGGTCGAGGGAGCAGTACTTC,CASSIGSREQYF
TRBV7-8,TRBJ1-4,20,-,TGTGCCAGCAGCTTAGTCCAAATTTGGTCCTATCAAACAACTAATGAAAAACTGTTTTTT,CASSLVQIWSYQTTNEKLFF
TRBV19,TRBJ2-2,18,TRBD2,TGTGCCAGTAGGATGCGTGCGGGAGGGGCCTTTAACACCGGGGAGCTGTTTTTT,CASRMRAGGAFNTGELFF
TRBV5-6,TRBJ1-3,15,TRBD1,TGTGCCAGTGCACCAGGGGGCTTTTCTGGAAACACCATATATTTT,CASAPGGFSGNTIYF
TRBV28,TRBJ2-7,15,-,TGTGCCAGCAGTACAAGCCAGGGGGGTCAGTACGAGCAGTACTTC,CASSTSQGGQYEQYF